This T cell receptor beta chain came from a study of cytomegalovirus exposure and HLA in healthy donors. General study findings and limits: A further, later analysis showed that HLA-associated TCR beta chains (compared with equally common others) were more clonally expanded.

Details on this clone: Its antigen remains unidentified.

The length of the CDR3 is 14 residues. Germline V gene lookup returns CDR1 MNHEY and CDR2 SMNVEV (reference sequence). The V and J ends lost 3 bases and 2 bases respectively, with 8 bases between them. The PCR had 60 Vbeta and 13 Jbeta primers. Sequencing used immunoSEQ multiplex PCR; TCRdb keeps in-frame clones, though not all of them. The sample has about 160,000 clones, approximately 82% seen once. The specimen sequenced was PBMCs. The sequence was obtained from a man in his forties or fifties in good health and CMV-seropositive. The chain employs TRBV27 and TRBJ2-1; no clear D. This chain's CDR3 is CASSLGSAYNEQFF. CDR3 DNA sequence: TGTGCCAGCAGTTTGGGCTCTGCCTACAATGAGCAGTTCTTC.